Listed below are T cell receptor beta chains from one sample, sequenced in a study of T-cell reconstitution after alpha-beta-depleted transplantation in children. TCRdb recomputed calls from the PCR reads with MiXCR, one row per CDR3 protein. The data show 670,000 or so distinct CDR3 sequences, roughly 14% seen once. The source material was PBMCs, sampled before TCRalphabeta/CD19-depleted stem cell transplant. The receptors derive from a girl aged 2-9 years with congenital amegakaryocytic thrombocytopenia, due to receive a stem cell transplant. Both conserved end residues are part of each CDR3.

J | V | CDR3
TRBJ2-1 | TRBV30 | CAWSATRSYPSYNEQFF
TRBJ2-7 | TRBV12-3/TRBV12-4 | CASTTTGTRTPEQYF
TRBJ2-1 | TRBV20-1 | CSRAYGTGGKQFF
TRBJ2-5 | TRBV29-1 | CSVEPGGRETQYF
TRBJ1-1 | TRBV29-1 | CSVGGDGTEAFF
TRBJ2-1 | TRBV4-1 | CASRRSLGAGEQFF
TRBJ2-7 | TRBV30 | CAWRLRGLTGYEQYF
TRBJ2-1 | TRBV20-1 | CSARGPGAGGTNEQFF
TRBJ1-2 | TRBV7-2 | CASSLETPNYGYTF
TRBJ2-7 | TRBV5-1 | CASARGVQLIYEQYF
TRBJ2-7 | TRBV6-1 | CASSVKDPGSYEQYF
TRBJ2-7 | TRBV5-4 | CASSLAPGGPSHEQYF
TRBJ2-5 | TRBV2 | CASSDYRDRGETQYF
TRBJ1-2 | TRBV12-3/TRBV12-4 | CASSWGSGINYGYTF
TRBJ1-2 | TRBV7-9 | CASSPFEGYGYTF
TRBJ1-1 | TRBV6-5 | CASSQDRSMNTEAFF
TRBJ1-6 | TRBV27 | CASSSTGTGGRFSPLHF
TRBJ1-3 | TRBV28 | CASSTGGNTIYF
TRBJ1-1 | TRBV6-1 | CATRRAVNTEAFF